The 30 T cell receptor beta chains below all came from one sample that was sequenced in a study of blood T cell repertoires in COVID-19. The protocol was immunoSEQ multiplex PCR, while the TCRdb copy is restricted to in-frame clones and leaves out a portion. The sample carries approximately 70,000 clones, 86% recorded once. Sequencing was done on a sample of peripheral blood. The receptors derive from a man between 70 and 80 years old with active or convalescent COVID-19.

The chain has TRBV9 and TRBJ2-1; D perhaps matches TRBD2 (5 bases). V lost 0 bases to trimming and J lost 6 bases, with 13 bases between them. The CDR3 is 15 residues long. Germline V gene lookup returns CDR1 SGDLS and CDR2 YYNGEE. CDR3 sequence reads: CASSVESGEGNEQFF. The CDR3 coding sequence is TGTGCCAGCAGCGTAGAAAGCGGAGAAGGCAATGAGCAGTTCTTC.

The chain is built from TRBV10-3 and TRBJ2-3, with D maybe TRBD1 (6 bases). The CDR3 is made up of 15 amino acids. Per germline, CDR1 ENHRY and CDR2 SYGVKD. Trimming removed 3 bases at V and 5 bases at J, with 15 bases between. The CDR3 here is CAISERQDLLDTQYF. The CDR3 coding sequence is TGTGCCATCAGTGAAAGACAGGATCTCCTAGATACGCAGTATTTT.

The gene calls are TRBV27 and TRBJ1-1, with 10 bases fitting TRBD1. Trimming removed 6 bases from V and 4 bases from J; junction bases left unmatched: 2. The CDR3 spans 13 residues. Germline V gene data show CDR1 as MNHEY and CDR2 as SMNVEV (reference sequence). CDR3 sequence reads: CASSGQGGTEAFF. In DNA, the CDR3 is TGTGCCAGCAGCGGACAGGGGGGCACTGAAGCTTTCTTT.

The rearrangement links TRBV10-3 to TRBJ2-2, with 13 bases lining up with TRBD2. Germline V gives CDR1 ENHRY, CDR2 SYGVKD. This CDR3 spans 18 amino acids. The trim removed 2 bases at V and 4 bases at J, leaving 7 bases unmatched. In DNA form, the CDR3 reads TGTGCCATCAGTGAGCGGACTAGCGGGAGCGTAAGCACCGGGGAGCTGTTTTTT. Its protein product is CAISERTSGSVSTGELFF.

The CDR3 sequence is CASTSGGAYNEQFF. As DNA, the CDR3 is TGTGCCAGCACCTCAGGGGGCGCCTACAATGAGCAGTTCTTC. The genes are TRBV28 and TRBJ2-1; 8 bases fit TRBD1. The CDR3 is made up of 14 amino acids. The J segment lost 2 bases and the V segment lost 7 bases, leaving 4 bases of the junction unmatched. In germline, CDR1 is MDHEN, CDR2 SYDVKM.

V usage is TRBV3-1 (or the pseudogene TRBV3-2) and J usage is TRBJ1-2; D is ambiguous. Germline CDR1 LGHDT, CDR2 YNNKEL (reference sequence). Trimming took 1 base from V and 8 from J, leaving 5 bases between them. CDR3 length equals 11 residues. CDR3 nucleotides: TGTGCCAGCAGCCAAGGGCAGGGCTACACCTTC. It specifies CASSQGQGYTF.

This chain joins TRBV5-6 and TRBJ1-4; 9 bases match TRBD1. V gave up 5 bases and J gave up 3 bases; unmatched junction bases: 5. The CDR3 runs to 15 residues. Germline V gene lookup returns CDR1 SGHDT and CDR2 YYEEEE. For the CDR3, the DNA is TGTGCCAGCAGAACCGGGACAGGGTCTAATGAAAAACTGTTTTTT. This encodes CASRTGTGSNEKLFF.

J is TRBJ2-6 and V is TRBV21-1; the table's TRBD1 call for D was not verified on the DNA. TRBV21-1 is reported as a pseudogene. The CDR3 loop spans 18 amino acids. CDR3 in amino acids: CASSKTGTALSGANVLTF. The DNA of the CDR3 is TGTGCCAGCAGCAAAACCGGGACAGCGTTATCCGGGGCCAACGTCCTGACTTTC.

The chain carries TRBV10-3 and TRBJ1-1; 7 nucleotides match TRBD1. CDR1 is ENHRY, CDR2 SYGVKD, per germline. The CDR3 is made up of 14 amino acids. Trimming took 6 bases from V and 3 from J; bases not matched to a gene: 7. CDR3 nucleotide sequence: TGTGCCATCAGCGGCAGACAGGGTGACACTGAAGCTTTCTTT. Amino acid sequence: CAISGRQGDTEAFF.

The rearrangement links TRBV27 to TRBJ2-2, with 11 bases aligning to TRBD1. Germline V lookup: CDR1 MNHEY, CDR2 SMNVEV (reference sequence). This CDR3 comprises 16 residues. V lost 3 bases and J lost 7; bases outside the gene matches: 7. The CDR3 spells CASSFNRDRGIGELFF. In DNA form, the CDR3 reads TGTGCCAGCAGTTTTAACCGGGACAGGGGGATCGGGGAGCTGTTTTTT.

In its sample, this clone was seen a few times. The rearrangement uses TRBV6-5 and TRBJ1-6, with D perhaps TRBD1 (6 bases). Trimming removed 0 bases at V and 10 bases at J, with 13 bases between. The germline CDR1 and CDR2 sequences are MNHEY and SVGAGI. The CDR3 is 15 amino acids. In DNA form, the CDR3 reads TGTGCCAGCAGTTACTCTTTGGGGGCCGGGTCACCCCTCCACTTT. It translates to CASSYSLGAGSPLHF.

The chain recombines TRBV5-1 with TRBJ2-1, with 9 bases fitting TRBD2. CDR1 is SGHRS and CDR2 is YFSETQ in the germline V gene. The length of the CDR3 is 15 residues. Trimming at V came to 0 bases and at J to 12 bases, leaving 10 bases not matched to a gene. CDR3 nucleotide sequence: TGCGCCAGCAGCTTGGCCTCTAGCGGGAATATCGGGCAGTTCTTC. Translation gives CASSLASSGNIGQFF.

V and J are TRBV4-1 and TRBJ2-1, with 10 bases that match TRBD2. J lost 4 bases, V lost 4 bases, and 7 bases had no gene match. CDR1 MGHRA and CDR2 YSYEKL come from the germline V gene. This CDR3 has 16 residues. Here the CDR3 reads CASSPGASGSYNEQFF. The CDR3 DNA sequence: TGCGCCAGCAGCCCCGGGGCTAGCGGGAGTTACAATGAGCAGTTCTTC.

In DNA, the CDR3 is TGTGCCAGCAGTGGCGGGCCTACCCCCTACAATGAGCAGTTCTTC. This translates into CASSGGPTPYNEQFF. The chain recombines TRBV25-1 with TRBJ2-1; D possibly corresponds to TRBD2 (5 bases). The CDR3 length is 15 residues. The germline V and J ends were trimmed by 4 bases and 2 bases, with 12 bases remaining between them. Germline-derived CDR1 and CDR2 are MGHDK and SYGVNS.

This sequence joins TRBV15 and TRBJ2-1; 7 positions agree with TRBD2. Trimming took 7 bases from V and 1 from J; bases not matched to a gene: 10. The CDR3 is 16 residues long. Per the germline V gene, CDR1 is LNHNV and CDR2 is YYDKDF (reference sequence). CDR3 sequence: CATTTSGRGSYNEQFF. The CDR3 DNA reads as TGTGCCACCACAACGTCAGGGAGGGGATCCTACAATGAGCAGTTCTTC.

The chain carries TRBV7-3 and TRBJ2-5, with TRBD2 matching over 8 bases. Germline CDR1 SGHTA, CDR2 FQGTGA. The CDR3 runs 13 residues. V trimming: 3 bases; J trimming: 7 bases; junction bases outside the gene matches: 4. CDR3 DNA: TGTGCCAGCAGCTTCAACGGGAGGGCGACCCAGTACTTC. Translation: CASSFNGRATQYF.

This clone occurred a few times. The chain combines TRBV28 with TRBJ2-7, with D perhaps matching TRBD2 (5 bases). V dropped 6 bases and J dropped 2 bases, with 8 bases sitting between them. The CDR3 spans 12 residues. Germline V gives CDR1 MDHEN, CDR2 SYDVKM. CDR3 loop: CASSSGTYEQYF. CDR3 nucleotide sequence: TGTGCCAGCAGCTCGGGGACCTACGAGCAGTACTTC.

This clone was picked up one time. V and J are TRBV30 and TRBJ1-5, with D possibly being TRBD1 (5 bases). The CDR3 consists of 14 residues. From germline, CDR1 is GTSNPN and CDR2 SVGIG (reference sequence). V was trimmed by 1 base and J by 4 bases, leaving 11 bases between them. For the CDR3, the DNA is TGTGCCTGGAGTGGGGGCGATGAGAATCAGCCCCAGCATTTT. Translated, it gives CAWSGGDENQPQHF.

The V gene is TRBV25-1, the J gene TRBJ2-5; 11 bases line up with TRBD1. Per the germline V gene, CDR1 is MGHDK and CDR2 is SYGVNS. The V and J ends lost 5 bases and 4 bases, in that order; junction bases with no gene match: 9. This CDR3 is built from 16 residues. The CDR3 bases are TGTGCCAGCAGTCTAACCCGGGGGACAGGGGGAGAGACCCAGTACTTC. It codes for CASSLTRGTGGETQYF.

The chain uses TRBV6-5 and TRBJ2-5, with 13 nucleotides matching TRBD2. The CDR3 extends over 15 amino acids. V shed 5 bases and J 5 bases; nucleotides not matched to a gene: 5. Germline CDR1 reads MNHEY; CDR2 reads SVGAGI. CDR3 protein: CASSITSGRGETQYF. CDR3 in DNA: TGTGCCAGCAGTATTACTAGCGGGAGGGGGGAGACCCAGTACTTC.

The chain couples TRBV28 to TRBJ2-1, with 15 nucleotides matching TRBD2. J gave up 8 bases and V 6 bases, and 8 bases lay outside the gene matches. This CDR3 is 16 amino acids long. Germline assignment: CDR1 MDHEN and CDR2 SYDVKM. CDR3 in DNA: TGTGCCAGCAGCGGAGGACTAGCGGGAGGGCATGATGAGCAGTTCTTC. Its translation: CASSGGLAGGHDEQFF.

V is TRBV5-1 and J is TRBJ1-5; D is undetermined. The ends were cut back, 0 bases at V and 4 bases at J, with 11 bases in the middle. CDR1 is SGHRS and CDR2 is YFSETQ in the germline V gene. CDR3 length: 15 amino acids. In nucleotides, the CDR3 is TGCGCCAGCAGCTTGGGGTACTCCGGTAATCAGCCCCAGCATTTT. This gives the protein CASSLGYSGNQPQHF.

This CDR3 reads CASSPTGVYYEQYF. The CDR3 DNA reads TGTGCCAGCAGCCCGACAGGGGTTTACTACGAGCAGTACTTC. The V gene is TRBV7-9, the J gene TRBJ2-7, with 8 nucleotides matching TRBD1. The CDR3 consists of 14 residues. The V gene end was trimmed by 5 bases and the J gene end by 3 bases; junction bases not matched to a gene: 6. From germline, CDR1 is SEHNR and CDR2 FQNEAQ (reference sequence).

The chain uses TRBV7-2 and TRBJ1-5, with unresolved D. Germline CDR1 is SGHTA and CDR2 is FQGNSA. CDR3 length: 12 residues. V gave up 7 bases and J gave up 5 bases, with 9 bases separating them. The CDR3 nucleotides read TGTGCCAGCACCGATACTGATCAGCCCCAGCATTTT. Amino acids: CASTDTDQPQHF.

V and J are TRBV11-3 and TRBJ2-2; D is perhaps TRBD1 (6 bases). The V end was cut by 1 base, the J end by 2 bases, with 8 bases between. The length of the CDR3 is 15 residues. Germline V gene sequence: CDR1 SGHNT, CDR2 YENEEA. The CDR3 is CASSLGTANTGELFF. CDR3 DNA sequence: TGTGCCAGCAGCTTAGGGACAGCAAACACCGGGGAGCTGTTTTTT.

This CDR3 reads CASSYSGTSGYNEQFF. As DNA, the CDR3 is TGTGCCAGCAGTTACTCCGGGACTAGCGGTTACAATGAGCAGTTCTTC. V usage is TRBV6-5 and J usage is TRBJ2-1; 11 bases match TRBD2. In germline, CDR1 is MNHEY, CDR2 SVGAGI. Trimming removed 0 bases from V and 4 bases from J; junction bases left unmatched: 2. There are 16 residues in the CDR3.

The V call is TRBV28, the J call TRBJ1-3, with D possibly TRBD1 on 5 matching bases. Per germline, CDR1 MDHEN and CDR2 SYDVKM. The CDR3 has 17 amino acids. Trimming pared 6 bases from V and 0 bases from J, leaving 18 bases between. The CDR3 DNA reads as TGTGCCAGCAGCTCTGTGCAGGGTTTTAGCTCTGGAAACACCATATATTTT. Amino acids: CASSSVQGFSSGNTIYF.

This chain connects TRBV10-1 to TRBJ1-5; a possible D gene is TRBD1 (5 bases). V was clipped by 6 bases and J by 0 bases, with 21 bases between them. Germline V gives CDR1 WNHNN, CDR2 SYGVQD (reference sequence). CDR3 size: 18 residues. CDR3 loop: CASRLRDSGWYSNQPQHF. The DNA for the CDR3 is TGCGCCAGCAGGCTACGGGACTCCGGATGGTATAGCAATCAGCCCCAGCATTTT.

The DNA of the CDR3 is TGTGCCAGTAACAATGGGGAGGGTCCCTACGAGCAGTACTTC. It encodes CASNNGEGPYEQYF. V and J are TRBV19 and TRBJ2-7, with 7 bases lining up with TRBD2. Trimming cost V 7 bases and J 2 bases; bases outside gene matches: 8. The CDR3 has 14 residues. Germline CDR1 reads LNHDA; CDR2 reads SQIVND (reference sequence). The whole variable domain, remainder taken from reference TRBV19 and TRBJ2-7, is DGGITQSPKYLFRKEGQNVTLSCEQNLNHDAMYWYRQDPGQGLRLIYYSQIVNDFQKGDIAEGYSVSREKKESFPLTVTSAQKNPTAFYLCASNNGEGPYEQYFGPGTRLTVT.

The rearrangement joins TRBV19 to TRBJ2-3, with TRBD1 matching 8 bases. The CDR3 sequence is 15 residues long. V was clipped by 8 bases and J by 2 bases; unmatched bases: 9. CDR1 LNHDA and CDR2 SQIVND come from the germline V gene (reference sequence). For the CDR3, the DNA is TGTGCCAGTTCTCGGACAGGGCAGGACACAGATACGCAGTATTTT. Its translation is CASSRTGQDTDTQYF. The full variable domain, with the rest looked up from reference TRBV19 and TRBJ2-3, is DGGITQSPKYLFRKEGQNVTLSCEQNLNHDAMYWYRQDPGQGLRLIYYSQIVNDFQKGDIAEGYSVSREKKESFPLTVTSAQKNPTAFYLCASSRTGQDTDTQYFGPGTRLTVL.